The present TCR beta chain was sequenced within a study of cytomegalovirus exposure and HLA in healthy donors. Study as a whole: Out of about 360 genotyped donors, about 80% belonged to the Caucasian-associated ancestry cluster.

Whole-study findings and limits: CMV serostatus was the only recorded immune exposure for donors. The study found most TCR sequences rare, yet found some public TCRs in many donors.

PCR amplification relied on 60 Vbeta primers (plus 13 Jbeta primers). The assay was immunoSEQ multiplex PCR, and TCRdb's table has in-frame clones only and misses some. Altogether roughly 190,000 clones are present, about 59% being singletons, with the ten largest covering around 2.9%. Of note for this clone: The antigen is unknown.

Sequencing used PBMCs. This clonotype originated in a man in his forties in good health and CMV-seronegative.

CDR3 sequence (DNA): TGTGCCAGTAGGGAACCGACAGGAAGATACGAGCAGTACTTC. Its translation: CASREPTGRYEQYF. J is TRBJ2-7 and V is TRBV19; D possibly corresponds to TRBD1 (6 bases). Germline CDR1 LNHDA, CDR2 SQIVND (reference sequence). The CDR3 sequence is 14 residues long. Trimming took off 6 bases at V and 4 bases at J, with 16 bases between the two ends. Using reference TRBV19 and TRBJ2-7 for the parts outside the CDR3, the full variable domain is DGGITQSPKYLFRKEGQNVTLSCEQNLNHDAMYWYRQDPGQGLRLIYYSQIVNDFQKGDIAEGYSVSREKKESFPLTVTSAQKNPTAFYLCASREPTGRYEQYFGPGTRLTVT.